The clone carrying this T cell receptor beta chain was found a few times. Antigen specificity is unknown. This record belongs to a study of T-cell memory formation after mild COVID-19. Overall study: For the most part, TCR clusters were specific to one donor.

TCRdb itself ran the 5' RACE reads through MiXCR, one entry per CDR3 protein. The data show 400,000 to 500,000 distinct CDR3 sequences, with roughly 18% seen just once and about 22% held by the top ten. Study-wide results and limits: Pre-infection memory already had some responding clones, implying cross-reactive memory joined. Clones that contracted clustered mainly in CM and EM if CD4+ and in EMRA if CD8+. The authors left the SARS-CoV-2 specificity of second-wave clones peaking on day 37 unconfirmed.

The source of this sequence is a man aged 18 to 30 who had mild COVID-19 (a few samples of this study predate the infection). Cell type and time point are not known. What was sequenced was PBMCs or a T cell subset sorted from them (not recorded which).

The CDR3 DNA sequence: TGCAGTGCTAGAGTCGGGCTACTCCACACAGATACGCAGTATTTT. Its protein is CSARVGLLHTDTQYF. J is TRBJ2-3 and V is TRBV20-1; D not resolved. This CDR3 is 15 amino acids long. Germline V gene data show CDR1 as DFQATT and CDR2 as SNEGSKA (reference sequence). Trimming took 1 base from V and 2 from J, leaving 13 bases between them.